This entry describes one T cell receptor (beta chain). The antigen is unknown. A second PCR, run for about 7 to 11 cycles, used a sample-barcoded 5' primer plus a J-beta primer mix. All samples gave at least 2.5 million CDR3-containing paired-end reads. TCRdb reprocessed the 5' RACE reads with MiXCR, giving one entry per CDR3 protein. Counted here are some 1,500,000 distinct CDR3 sequences, approximately 43% occurring once; the ten biggest clones make up more than 4%. This sample was included in a study of blood T cells in healthy people across ages. Findings and limits, study-wide: Diversity estimates drawn from one million T cells were deemed underestimates.

The CDR3 is 15 amino acids. V gave up 6 bases and J gave up 9 bases; unmatched junction bases: 14. Germline V gene lookup returns CDR1 ENHRY and CDR2 SYGVKD. The sequenced sample was blood. The sequence derives from a woman aged 18 to 35 in good health. The chain is built from TRBV10-3 and TRBJ2-1; 7 bases fit TRBD1. The CDR3 nucleotides read TGTGCCATCAGACCCCGAAGACAGGGAAGGGGTGAGCAGTTCTTC. This codes for CAIRPRRQGRGEQFF.